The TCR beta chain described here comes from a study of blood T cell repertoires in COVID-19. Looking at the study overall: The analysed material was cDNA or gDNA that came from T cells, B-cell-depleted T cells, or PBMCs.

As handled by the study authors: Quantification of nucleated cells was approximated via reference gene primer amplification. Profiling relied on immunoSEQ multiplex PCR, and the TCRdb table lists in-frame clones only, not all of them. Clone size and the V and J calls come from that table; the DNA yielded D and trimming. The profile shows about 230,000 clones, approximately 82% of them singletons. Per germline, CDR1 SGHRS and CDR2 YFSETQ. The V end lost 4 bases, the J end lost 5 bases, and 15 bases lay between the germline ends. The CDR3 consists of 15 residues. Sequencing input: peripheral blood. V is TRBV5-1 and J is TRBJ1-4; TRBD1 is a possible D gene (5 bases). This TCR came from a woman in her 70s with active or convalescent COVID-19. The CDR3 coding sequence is TGCGCCAGCAGCCCGCAGGGTAGTCGGAATGAAAAACTGTTTTTT. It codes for CASSPQGSRNEKLFF.